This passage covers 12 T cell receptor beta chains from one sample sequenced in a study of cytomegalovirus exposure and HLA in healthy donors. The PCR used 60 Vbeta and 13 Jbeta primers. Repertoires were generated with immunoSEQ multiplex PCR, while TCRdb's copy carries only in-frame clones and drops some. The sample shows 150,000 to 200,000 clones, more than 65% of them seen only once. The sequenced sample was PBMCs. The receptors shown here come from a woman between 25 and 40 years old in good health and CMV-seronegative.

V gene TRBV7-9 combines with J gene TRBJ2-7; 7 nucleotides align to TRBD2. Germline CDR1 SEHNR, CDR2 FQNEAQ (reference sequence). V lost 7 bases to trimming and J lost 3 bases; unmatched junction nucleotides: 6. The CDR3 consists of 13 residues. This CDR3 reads CASNIREGYEQYF. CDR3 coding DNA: TGTGCCAGCAACATTAGGGAGGGCTACGAGCAGTACTTC.

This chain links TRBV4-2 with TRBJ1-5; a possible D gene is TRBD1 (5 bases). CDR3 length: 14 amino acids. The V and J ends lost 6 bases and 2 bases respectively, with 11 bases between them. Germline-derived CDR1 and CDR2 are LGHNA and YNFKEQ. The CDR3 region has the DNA TGTGCCAGCAGTCGCGGACAAGGCAATCAGCCCCAGCATTTT. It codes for CASSRGQGNQPQHF.

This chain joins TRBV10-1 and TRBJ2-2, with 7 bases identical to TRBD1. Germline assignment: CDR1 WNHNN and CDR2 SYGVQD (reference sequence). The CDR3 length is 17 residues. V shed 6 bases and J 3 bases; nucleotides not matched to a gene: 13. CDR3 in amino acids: CASSVIKTGMDTGELFF. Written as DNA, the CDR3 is TGCGCCAGCAGCGTCATCAAGACAGGGATGGACACCGGGGAGCTGTTTTTT.

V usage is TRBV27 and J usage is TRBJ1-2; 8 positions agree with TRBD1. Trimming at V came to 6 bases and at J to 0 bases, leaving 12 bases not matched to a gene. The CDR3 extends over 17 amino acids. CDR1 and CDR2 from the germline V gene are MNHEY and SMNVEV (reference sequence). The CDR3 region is CASRLLGQGGANYGYTF. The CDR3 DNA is TGTGCCAGCAGATTACTCGGACAGGGCGGAGCTAACTATGGCTACACCTTC.

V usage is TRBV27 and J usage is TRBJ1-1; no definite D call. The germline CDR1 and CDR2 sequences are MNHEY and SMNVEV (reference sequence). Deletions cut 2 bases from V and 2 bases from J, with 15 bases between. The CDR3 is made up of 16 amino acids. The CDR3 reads CASSLGPDLFNTEAFF. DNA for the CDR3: TGTGCCAGCAGTTTAGGCCCCGACTTGTTTAACACTGAAGCTTTCTTT.

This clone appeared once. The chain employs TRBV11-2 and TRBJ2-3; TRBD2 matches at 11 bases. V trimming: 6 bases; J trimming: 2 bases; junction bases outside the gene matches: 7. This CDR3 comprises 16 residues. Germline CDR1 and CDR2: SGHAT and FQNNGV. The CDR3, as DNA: TGTGCCAGCAGGAAGACTAGCGGGATACCCACAGATACGCAGTATTTT. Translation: CASRKTSGIPTDTQYF.

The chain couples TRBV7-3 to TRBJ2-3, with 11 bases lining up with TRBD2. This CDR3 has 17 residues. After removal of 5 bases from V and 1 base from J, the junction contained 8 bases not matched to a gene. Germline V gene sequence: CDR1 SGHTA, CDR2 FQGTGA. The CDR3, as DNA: TGTGCCAGCAGCCTTAGCGGGAGGGCCGCCGGCACAGATACGCAGTATTTT. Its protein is CASSLSGRAAGTDTQYF.

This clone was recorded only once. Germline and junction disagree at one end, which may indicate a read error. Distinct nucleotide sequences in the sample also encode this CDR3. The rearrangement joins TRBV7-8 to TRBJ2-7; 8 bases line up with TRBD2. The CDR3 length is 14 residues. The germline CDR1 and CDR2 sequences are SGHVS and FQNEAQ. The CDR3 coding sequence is TGTGCCAGCAGCCCCGGGACTAGTGGCTACGAGCAGTACTTT. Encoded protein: CASSPGTSGYEQYF.

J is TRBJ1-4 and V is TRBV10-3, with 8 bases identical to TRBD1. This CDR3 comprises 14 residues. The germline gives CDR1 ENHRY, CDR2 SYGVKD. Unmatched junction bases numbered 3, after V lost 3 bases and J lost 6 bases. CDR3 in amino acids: CAISDATGDEKLFF. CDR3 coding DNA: TGTGCCATCAGTGACGCGACAGGGGATGAAAAACTGTTTTTT.

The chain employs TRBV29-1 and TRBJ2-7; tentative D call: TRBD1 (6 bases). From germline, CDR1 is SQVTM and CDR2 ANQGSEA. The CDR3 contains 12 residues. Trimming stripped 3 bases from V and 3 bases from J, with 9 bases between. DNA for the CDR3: TGCAGCGTTGAGGTCAGGGGCTACGAGCAGTACTTC. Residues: CSVEVRGYEQYF.

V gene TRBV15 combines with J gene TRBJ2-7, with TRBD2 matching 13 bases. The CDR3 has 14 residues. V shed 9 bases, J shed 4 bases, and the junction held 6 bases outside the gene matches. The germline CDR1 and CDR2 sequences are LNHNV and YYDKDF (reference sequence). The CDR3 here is CATKPGLAGYEQYF. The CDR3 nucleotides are TGTGCCACAAAACCGGGACTAGCGGGATACGAGCAGTACTTC. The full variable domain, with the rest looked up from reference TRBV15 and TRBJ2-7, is DAMVIQNPRYQVTQFGKPVTLSCSQTLNHNVMYWYQQKSSQAPKLLFHYYDKDFNNEADTPDNFQSRRPNTSFCFLDIRSPGLGDTAMYLCATKPGLAGYEQYFGPGTRLTVT.

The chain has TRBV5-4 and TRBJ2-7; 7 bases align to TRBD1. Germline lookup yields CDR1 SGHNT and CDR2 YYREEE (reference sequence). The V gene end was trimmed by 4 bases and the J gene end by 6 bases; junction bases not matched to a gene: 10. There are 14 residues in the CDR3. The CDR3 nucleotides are TGTGCCAGCAGCCAGGGACAGACTTCCAGCGAGCAGTACTTC. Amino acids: CASSQGQTSSEQYF.